This T cell receptor (beta chain) was retrieved from a study of cytomegalovirus exposure and HLA in healthy donors. Findings and limits, study-wide: Most TCR sequences were uncommon, yet certain public TCRs appeared in many donors. Cytomegalovirus status was reportedly diagnosed by the classifier with high specificity and sensitivity. The authors listed 164 TCR beta chains as cytomegalovirus-associated.

Points on this clone: Its antigen is undetermined.

Here immunoSEQ multiplex PCR was the method, and the copy in TCRdb shows in-frame clones only, minus some. Altogether around 150,000 clones are present, about 90% being singletons, with the ten largest covering roughly 5.8%. Germline V gene lookup returns CDR1 SQVTM and CDR2 ANQGSEA. The CDR3 extends over 14 amino acids. V was clipped by 5 bases and J by 7 bases, with 17 bases between them. It was the approximately 110-subject validation cohort, separate from the approximately 700-subject first cohort, to which the donors belonged. The source material was PBMCs. The receptor was isolated from a woman under 40 in good health and CMV-seronegative. The chain carries TRBV29-1 and TRBJ2-2; possible D gene TRBD2, 6 bases. CDR3 sequence: CSVLGTGRFGELFF. The CDR3 region has the DNA TGCAGCGTTCTCGGGACGGGGAGGTTCGGGGAGCTGTTTTTT.